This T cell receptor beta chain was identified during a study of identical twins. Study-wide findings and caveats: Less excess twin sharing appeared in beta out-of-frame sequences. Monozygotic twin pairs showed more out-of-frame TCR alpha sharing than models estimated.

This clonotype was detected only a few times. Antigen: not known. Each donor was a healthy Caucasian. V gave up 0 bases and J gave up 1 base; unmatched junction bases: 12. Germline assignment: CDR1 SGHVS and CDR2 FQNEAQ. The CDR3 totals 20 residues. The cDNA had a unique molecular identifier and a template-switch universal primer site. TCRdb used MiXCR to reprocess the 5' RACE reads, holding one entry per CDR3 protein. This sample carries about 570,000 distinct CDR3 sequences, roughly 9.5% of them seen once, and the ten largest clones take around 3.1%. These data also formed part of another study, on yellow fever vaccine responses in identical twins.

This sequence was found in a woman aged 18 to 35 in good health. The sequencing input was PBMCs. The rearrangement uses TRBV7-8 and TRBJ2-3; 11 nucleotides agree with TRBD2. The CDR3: CASSLAPLAGGPVGTDTQYF. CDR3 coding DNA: TGTGCCAGCAGCTTAGCCCCCCTAGCGGGGGGCCCCGTTGGCACAGATACGCAGTATTTT. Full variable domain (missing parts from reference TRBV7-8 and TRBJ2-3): GAGVSQSPRYKVAKRGQDVALRCDPISGHVSLFWYQQALGQGPEFLTYFQNEAQLDKSGLPSDRFFAERPEGSVSTLKIQRTQQEDSAVYLCASSLAPLAGGPVGTDTQYFGPGTRLTVL.